Listed below are T cell receptor beta chains from one sample, sequenced in a study of T cell responses to AZD1222 COVID-19 vaccine. Sequencing was performed with immunoSEQ multiplex PCR; in TCRdb, only in-frame clones are kept and a portion is missing. The sample consists of 60,000 to 75,000 clones, 83% of them appearing once. This material consisted of peripheral blood, taken 28 days after the second AZD1222 dose. These TCRs come from an adult who received the AZD1222 COVID-19 vaccine. Each CDR3 is given with its conserved first and last residue. Each record gives: clone size, J gene, D gene, V gene, CDR3 DNA, CDR3 protein. The D gene is left open where the match is weak. Clone size is stated in some rows and not others, as once, few, many or a class when expanded.

clone size: .; J gene: TRBJ2-1; D gene: TRBD1; V gene: TRBV11-2; CDR3 DNA: TGTGCCAGCAGCTTAGATCTGCGGACAGGGCCATACAATGAGCAGTTCTTC; CDR3 protein: CASSLDLRTGPYNEQFF
clone size: .; J gene: TRBJ1-3; D gene: .; V gene: TRBV7-2; CDR3 DNA: TGTGCCAGCAGCTTACCGCGGCGCTCTGGAAACACCATATATTTT; CDR3 protein: CASSLPRRSGNTIYF
clone size: few; J gene: TRBJ1-1; D gene: .; V gene: TRBV5-8; CDR3 DNA: TGTGCCAGCAGGTCCCTGTACGGCGGCACTGAAGCTTTCTTT; CDR3 protein: CASRSLYGGTEAFF
clone size: few; J gene: TRBJ1-2; D gene: .; V gene: TRBV10-3; CDR3 DNA: TGTGCCATCAGTGCTCCCCGGGAGAGTGGCTACACCTTC; CDR3 protein: CAISAPRESGYTF
clone size: .; J gene: TRBJ2-7; D gene: .; V gene: TRBV5-1; CDR3 DNA: TGCGCCAGCAGCCTCGGGACAGTGGGACTAGGCCACGAGCAGTACTTC; CDR3 protein: CASSLGTVGLGHEQYF
clone size: .; J gene: TRBJ2-2; D gene: TRBD2; V gene: TRBV3-1/TRBV3-2; CDR3 DNA: TGTGCCAGCAGCCAAGATACCCTAGCGGGCTTTTCCGGGGAGCTGTTTTTT; CDR3 protein: CASSQDTLAGFSGELFF
clone size: .; J gene: TRBJ2-6; D gene: TRBD1; V gene: TRBV5-1; CDR3 DNA: TGCGCCAGCAGCTTGTTTGGGACAGGGCAATACTCTGGGGCCAACGTCCTGACTTTC; CDR3 protein: CASSLFGTGQYSGANVLTF
clone size: .; J gene: TRBJ2-7; D gene: .; V gene: TRBV28; CDR3 DNA: TGTGCCAGCAGTTTATATCCGGGAGAGCAGTACTTC; CDR3 protein: CASSLYPGEQYF
clone size: few; J gene: TRBJ1-5; D gene: .; V gene: TRBV6-5; CDR3 DNA: TGTGCCAGCAGTCAGCTTGGTGGGGTAGACCAGCCCCAGCATTTT; CDR3 protein: CASSQLGGVDQPQHF
clone size: .; J gene: TRBJ1-6; D gene: .; V gene: TRBV19; CDR3 DNA: TGTGCCAGTAGTATCGAGGGAGGTTCACCCCTCCACTTT; CDR3 protein: CASSIEGGSPLHF
clone size: .; J gene: TRBJ2-4; D gene: .; V gene: TRBV3-1/TRBV3-2; CDR3 DNA: TGTGCCAGCAGCCAACGCAGGGGCCCTCTAGCCAAAAACATTCAGTACTTC; CDR3 protein: CASSQRRGPLAKNIQYF
clone size: few; J gene: TRBJ1-1; D gene: .; V gene: TRBV5-1; CDR3 DNA: TGCGCCAGCAGCACAGAGACACTTAACACTGAAGCTTTCTTT; CDR3 protein: CASSTETLNTEAFF
clone size: .; J gene: TRBJ1-3; D gene: .; V gene: TRBV6-2/TRBV6-3; CDR3 DNA: TGTGCCAGCAGCCTCCCCGGGGGCGCATTTGGAAACACCATATATTTT; CDR3 protein: CASSLPGGAFGNTIYF
clone size: .; J gene: TRBJ2-1; D gene: .; V gene: TRBV2; CDR3 DNA: TGTGCCAGCAGTGACTTGGCACCCAATGAGCAGTTCTTC; CDR3 protein: CASSDLAPNEQFF
clone size: .; J gene: TRBJ1-2; D gene: .; V gene: TRBV30; CDR3 DNA: TGTGCCTGGAGCGTCAAGCAAAACTATGGCTACACCTTC; CDR3 protein: CAWSVKQNYGYTF
clone size: .; J gene: TRBJ1-4; D gene: .; V gene: TRBV24-1; CDR3 DNA: TGTGCCACCTATGGGGCCCGGGGGGGCGAAAAACTGTTTTTT; CDR3 protein: CATYGARGGEKLFF
clone size: .; J gene: TRBJ2-7; D gene: .; V gene: TRBV6-1; CDR3 DNA: TGTGCCAGCAGTCAAGCTGAGAAGGACAGTTCGTACTTC; CDR3 protein: CASSQAEKDSSYF
clone size: once; J gene: TRBJ2-7; D gene: .; V gene: TRBV9; CDR3 DNA: TGTGCCAGCAGCGTAGAGGGGCAACCCATCTACGAGCAGTACTTC; CDR3 protein: CASSVEGQPIYEQYF
clone size: .; J gene: TRBJ1-1; D gene: TRBD1; V gene: TRBV5-1; CDR3 DNA: TGCGCCAGCAGCTCGCTGACAGGGAGGAACACTGAAGCTTTCTTT; CDR3 protein: CASSSLTGRNTEAFF
clone size: once; J gene: TRBJ1-1; D gene: .; V gene: TRBV19; CDR3 DNA: TGTGCCAGTAGTTCCCTCGGCGGCAGCGGCACTGAAGCTTTCTTT; CDR3 protein: CASSSLGGSGTEAFF
clone size: .; J gene: TRBJ2-1; D gene: TRBD1; V gene: TRBV20-1; CDR3 DNA: TGCAGTGCTAGTGCTGTCCCGGGACAGGGGAAAAATGAGCAGTTCTTC; CDR3 protein: CSASAVPGQGKNEQFF
clone size: .; J gene: TRBJ2-2; D gene: .; V gene: TRBV19; CDR3 DNA: TGTGCCAGTAGTATGGGGTCGGCAGGGTGGTCCGGGGAGCTGTTTTTT; CDR3 protein: CASSMGSAGWSGELFF
clone size: few; J gene: TRBJ1-2; D gene: .; V gene: TRBV13; CDR3 DNA: TGTGCCAGCAGCTTATTGGTCGGTGGCAGGGCGGACTATGGCTACACCTTC; CDR3 protein: CASSLLVGGRADYGYTF
clone size: .; J gene: TRBJ1-5; D gene: .; V gene: TRBV2; CDR3 DNA: TGTGCCAGCAGAGGAGGCAATTCCGCCGGCAATCAGCCCCAGCATTTT; CDR3 protein: CASRGGNSAGNQPQHF
clone size: .; J gene: TRBJ1-1; D gene: .; V gene: TRBV2; CDR3 DNA: TGTGCCAGCAGTGAACTCAGTACGGAAACTGAAGCTTTCTTT; CDR3 protein: CASSELSTETEAFF
clone size: .; J gene: TRBJ2-7; D gene: TRBD1; V gene: TRBV11-3; CDR3 DNA: TGTGCCAGCAGCTCTAGGGGACAGGGGTGGACCTACGAGCAGTACTTC; CDR3 protein: CASSSRGQGWTYEQYF
clone size: .; J gene: TRBJ1-1; D gene: .; V gene: TRBV5-1; CDR3 DNA: TGCGCCAGCAGCTTGGACGTCGGGGGGAGTACTGAAGCTTTCTTT; CDR3 protein: CASSLDVGGSTEAFF
clone size: .; J gene: TRBJ2-5; D gene: .; V gene: TRBV2; CDR3 DNA: TGTGCCAGCGACAGAAACCACCAAGAGACCCAGTACTTC; CDR3 protein: CASDRNHQETQYF
clone size: .; J gene: TRBJ1-2; D gene: .; V gene: TRBV15; CDR3 DNA: TGTGCCACCAGCAGAGGGCAGATCTATGGCTACACCTTC; CDR3 protein: CATSRGQIYGYTF